Listed here are 21 T cell receptor beta chains from one sample, sequenced in a study of blood T cell repertoires in COVID-19. Some clones are missing from TCRdb's copy, which holds only in-frame ones; the method was immunoSEQ multiplex PCR. Of more than 95,000 clones listed, 75% to 90% are singletons. Material: peripheral blood. Receptors originate from a man in his 60s with acute or convalescent COVID-19.

V usage is TRBV5-5 and J usage is TRBJ1-4; TRBD1 might be the D (6 bases). Germline V gene sequence: CDR1 SGHKS, CDR2 YYEKEE (reference sequence). Between the trimmed V and J ends, which lost 0 bases and 3 bases, there was a span of 18 bases. The CDR3 has 18 residues. DNA of the CDR3: TGTGCCAGCAGCTTGGCCAGGGGTGGGGTATTAGCTAATGAAAAACTGTTTTTT. As protein: CASSLARGGVLANEKLFF.

J is TRBJ1-4 and V is TRBV9; D gene unclear. In germline, CDR1 is SGDLS, CDR2 YYNGEE. The CDR3 covers 15 residues. Trimming cost V 4 bases and J 0 bases, with 10 bases left between them. The CDR3 DNA is TGTGCCAGCAGCCCCCACAGAGCAACTAATGAAAAACTGTTTTTT. Its protein product is CASSPHRATNEKLFF.

The chain employs TRBV6-4 and TRBJ2-3; possible D gene TRBD2, 6 bases. The length of the CDR3 is 15 residues. Germline V lookup: CDR1 MRHNA, CDR2 SNTAGT. Trimming removed 2 bases at V and 8 bases at J, with 17 bases between. The CDR3 DNA reads TGTGCCAGCAGTGACACCCTTAGCGGAGATAGTACGCAGTATTTT. Its protein is CASSDTLSGDSTQYF.

This clone was seen once. V is TRBV30 and J is TRBJ1-3; D is uncertain. V was cut by 3 bases and J by 2 bases, with 11 bases left in between. CDR1 and CDR2 from the germline V gene are GTSNPN and SVGIG (reference sequence). The CDR3 runs 14 residues. CDR3 protein: CAWRDGQAGNTIYF. In DNA, the CDR3 is TGTGCCTGGAGAGACGGCCAGGCTGGAAACACCATATATTTT.

V and J are TRBV10-1 and TRBJ2-3, with D unresolved. CDR1 and CDR2 from the germline V gene are WNHNN and SYGVQD (reference sequence). The CDR3 contains 11 residues. V gave up 7 bases and J gave up 5 bases, with 7 bases separating them. For the CDR3, the DNA is TGCGCCAGCACCAATAGAGATACGCAGTATTTT. Translating it yields CASTNRDTQYF.

This chain links TRBV7-9 with TRBJ1-5, with a possible D match to TRBD1 (5 bases). CDR3 length equals 14 residues. V gave up 5 bases and J gave up 5 bases, with 13 bases separating them. Germline V CDR1 and CDR2: SEHNR, FQNEAQ (reference sequence). In DNA form, the CDR3 reads TGTGCCAGCAGCCGTAACAGGCCCGATCAGCCCCAGCATTTT. Protein: CASSRNRPDQPQHF.

The chain recombines TRBV27 with TRBJ1-1; D remains unclear. This CDR3 spans 14 amino acids. CDR1 is MNHEY, CDR2 SMNVEV, per germline (reference sequence). V gave up 2 bases and J gave up 1 base, with 8 bases separating them. The CDR3 region is CASSLARENTEAFF. As DNA, the CDR3 is TGTGCCAGCAGTTTAGCCCGGGAGAACACTGAAGCTTTCTTT.

This rearrangement joins TRBV29-1 to TRBJ2-7; 8 nucleotides align to TRBD2. Trimming took 3 bases from V and 2 from J; bases not matched to a gene: 9. The CDR3 runs 15 residues. The germline V gene encodes CDR1 SQVTM and CDR2 ANQGSEA. CDR3 in amino acids: CSVEVVAGRTYEQYF. For the CDR3, the DNA is TGCAGCGTTGAGGTGGTAGCGGGACGTACCTACGAGCAGTACTTC.

The gene calls are TRBV9 and TRBJ1-4; possible D gene TRBD1, 6 bases. V was pared by 3 bases and J by 13 bases, with 25 bases between. The germline V gene encodes CDR1 SGDLS and CDR2 YYNGEE. This CDR3 has 16 residues. CDR3 nucleotide sequence: TGTGCCAGCAGCGAAACTCCGACAGGTGGGTCTCAAGGACTGTTTTTT. This gives the protein CASSETPTGGSQGLFF.

The chain links TRBV6-5 to TRBJ1-4, with 8 bases aligning to TRBD1. This CDR3 contains 14 residues. The germline V gene has CDR1 MNHEY and CDR2 SVGAGI. Trimming took 5 bases from V and 10 from J; bases not matched to a gene: 9. The CDR3 nucleotides read TGTGCCAGCAGTCGCCGGGACAGGAGCTCAAAACTGTTTTTT. Translated, it gives CASSRRDRSSKLFF.

This chain joins TRBV28 and TRBJ2-5; no firm D call. The CDR3 consists of 15 residues. Looked up from germline, CDR1 is MDHEN and CDR2 is SYDVKM. Trimming cost V 1 base and J 2 bases, with 11 bases left between them. The CDR3, as DNA: TGTGCCAGCAGTTTATCAGGTCCTCGGCAAGAGACCCAGTACTTC. It is translated as CASSLSGPRQETQYF.

The chain uses TRBV9 and TRBJ2-1; tentatively, D is TRBD2 (5 bases). Germline values: CDR1 SGDLS, CDR2 YYNGEE. The CDR3 runs to 12 residues. V shed 0 bases and J shed 10 bases, with 8 bases lying between them. The CDR3 spells CASSVETGEQFF. The CDR3 region has the DNA TGTGCCAGCAGCGTAGAGACGGGGGAGCAGTTCTTC.

This clone was detected only once. The V call is TRBV5-4, the J call TRBJ2-5, with a tentative D call TRBD2 (6 bases). Germline CDR1 and CDR2: SGHNT and YYREEE (reference sequence). The CDR3 loop spans 15 amino acids. The germline V and J ends were trimmed by 1 base and 5 bases, with 15 bases remaining between them. CDR3 DNA sequence: TGTGCCAGCAGCTTGCTGCGGGAAGATGGGGAGACCCAGTACTTC. Protein: CASSLLREDGETQYF.

This clone appeared once. The chain recombines TRBV30 with TRBJ1-2, with D unclear. Germline loops: CDR1 GTSNPN, CDR2 SVGIG (reference sequence). Trimming left V 0 bases short and J 0 bases short, with 14 bases between. The CDR3 is 16 residues long. The DNA of the CDR3 is TGTGCCTGGAGTGTATACGGCGGCGAGGCTAACTATGGCTACACCTTC. Residues: CAWSVYGGEANYGYTF.

This sequence joins TRBV5-1 and TRBJ2-7; D gene uncertain. Germline V gene lookup returns CDR1 SGHRS and CDR2 YFSETQ. The CDR3 is 13 residues long. With 0 bases removed from V and 1 base from J, the gap between germline ends came to 5 bases. CDR3 bases: TGCGCCAGCAGCTTGGCCGGGTCCTACGAGCAGTACGTC. Its translation: CASSLAGSYEQYV.

The rearrangement joins TRBV12-3 or TRBV12-4 to TRBJ2-4; TRBD2 agrees at 9 bases. After removal of 8 bases from V and 5 bases from J, the junction contained 4 bases not matched to a gene. This CDR3 region has 13 residues. The CDR3 spells CASGASGENIQYF. The CDR3 DNA is TGTGCCAGCGGGGCTAGCGGGGAAAACATTCAGTACTTC.

This sequence joins TRBV28 and TRBJ1-5, with unresolved D. The CDR3 is 15 residues long. In germline, CDR1 is MDHEN, CDR2 SYDVKM. Trimming stripped 6 bases from V and 0 bases from J, with 12 bases between. In DNA, the CDR3 is TGTGCCAGCAGCCCCGGACTCACTAGCAATCAGCCCCAGCATTTT. Translation: CASSPGLTSNQPQHF.

The rearrangement joins TRBV12-3 or TRBV12-4 to TRBJ1-2, with D uncertain. The ends were cut back, 0 bases at V and 4 bases at J, with 6 bases in the middle. The length of the CDR3 is 13 residues. CDR3 amino acids: CASSLARGYGYTF. CDR3 nucleotides: TGTGCCAGCAGTTTAGCCCGGGGCTATGGCTACACCTTC.

The rearrangement uses TRBV28 and TRBJ2-7; TRBD1 aligns across 8 bases. Unmatched junction bases numbered 9, after V lost 8 bases and J lost 0 bases. The CDR3 has 15 residues. The germline V gene has CDR1 MDHEN and CDR2 SYDVKM. This CDR3 reads CASPPRTGPSYEQYF. In nucleotides, the CDR3 is TGTGCCAGCCCGCCTCGGACAGGGCCCTCCTACGAGCAGTACTTC.

The chain uses TRBV5-4 and TRBJ1-2; TRBD1 matches at 9 bases. The CDR3 sequence is 15 residues long. After removal of 4 bases from V and 8 bases from J, the junction contained 12 bases not matched to a gene. CDR1 is SGHNT, CDR2 YYREEE, per germline (reference sequence). CDR3: CASSKGTGRMEGYTF. CDR3 in DNA: TGTGCCAGCAGCAAAGGGACAGGGAGGATGGAGGGCTACACCTTC. The complete variable domain, with remaining parts taken from reference TRBV5-4 and TRBJ1-2, reads ETGVTQSPTHLIKTRGQQVTLRCSSQSGHNTVSWYQQALGQGPQFIFQYYREEENGRGNFPPRFSGLQFPNYSSELNVNALELDDSALYLCASSKGTGRMEGYTFGSGTRLTVV.

This chain connects TRBV29-1 to TRBJ2-7; no firm D call. This CDR3 spans 11 amino acids. V was pared by 6 bases and J by 6 bases, with 12 bases between. Looked up from germline, CDR1 is SQVTM and CDR2 is ANQGSEA. The CDR3 DNA sequence: TGCAGCGTCCACGACTTGCGCGAGCAGTACTTC. Residues: CSVHDLREQYF.